Shown below are 2 T cell receptor beta chains from a single sample sequenced in a study of OX40 agonist ivuxolimab in advanced cancers. TCRdb's copy holds only in-frame clones and misses some; the assay was immunoSEQ multiplex PCR. The sample shows tens of thousands of clones, around 90% of them seen only once. This sample comprised CD4+ or CD8+ T cells sorted from blood, obtained in a trial of the OX40 agonist ivuxolimab. These receptors all stem from an adult with an advanced solid tumor such as melanoma, head and neck, liver or kidney cancer.

The gene calls are TRBV4-3 and TRBJ1-1; a weak D match, TRBD1 (5 bases). This CDR3 is 14 amino acids long. V was cut by 1 base and J by 4 bases, with 10 bases left in between. CDR1 LGHNA and CDR2 YSLEER come from the germline V gene. As DNA, the CDR3 is TGCGCCAGCAGCCAAGTATCAGGGACCACTGAAGCTTTCTTT. It yields the protein CASSQVSGTTEAFF.

The rearrangement links TRBV5-8 to TRBJ1-1, with a weak D call TRBD1 (5 bases). The ends were cut back, 0 bases at V and 0 bases at J, with 9 bases in the middle. This CDR3 region has 15 residues. Germline CDR1 SGHTS, CDR2 YDEGEE. CDR3 in DNA: TGTGCCAGCAGCTTGGCAGGGAACCTGAACACTGAAGCTTTCTTT. Residues: CASSLAGNLNTEAFF.